This TCR beta chain was identified in a study of identical twins. There are 12 residues in the CDR3. V was shortened by 8 bases and J by 4 bases, with 8 bases between the two germline ends. Germline lookup yields CDR1 LNHNV and CDR2 YYDKDF (reference sequence). TCRdb called the 5' RACE reads again in MiXCR, with one record for every CDR3 protein. In the table there are about 810,000 distinct CDR3 sequences, around an eighth of which are singletons. The data also belong to a second study, concerning yellow fever vaccine responses in identical twins.

Sequenced input: PBMCs. The receptor comes from a woman younger than 30 in good health. J is TRBJ2-2 and V is TRBV15; tentatively, D is TRBD1 (5 bases). The CDR3, as DNA: TGTGCCACCGGAAGGGGCACCGGGGAGCTGTTTTTT. It yields the protein CATGRGTGELFF.